Only one count was recorded for the clone carrying this TCR beta chain. TCRdb keeps only in-frame clones here, not all; method: immunoSEQ multiplex PCR. The profile covers 45,000 to 55,000 clones, with about 94% appearing a single time and around 24% taken by the ten largest. V was pared by 1 base and J by 0 bases, with 10 bases between. The CDR3 has 15 residues. CDR1 SGDLS and CDR2 YYNGEE come from the germline V gene. These data come from a study of control samples from healthy donors and cancer patients. The chain carries TRBV9 and TRBJ1-1; TRBD1 might be the D (5 bases). This TCR was sampled from a woman aged 50 to 60 with head and neck cancer. Input material: PBMCs. Here the CDR3 DNA reads TGTGCCAGCAGCGTACAAGGGGTATTGAACACTGAAGCTTTCTTT. Its translation is CASSVQGVLNTEAFF.